Shown below are 32 T cell receptor beta chains from a single sample sequenced in a study of T-cell reconstitution after alpha-beta-depleted transplantation in children. Unique molecular identifiers were incorporated during preparation of the TCRbeta library. TCRdb reprocessed the PCR reads via MiXCR and lists one record per CDR3 protein. The sample has 450,000 to 600,000 distinct CDR3 sequences, more than 9% seen once. The sample in question was PBMCs, obtained before TCRalphabeta/CD19-depleted stem cell transplant. All receptors derive from a child aged 2 to 10 with inherited bone marrow failure, due to receive a stem cell transplant.

Regarding this clonotype: A much larger clone lies one base from this, so it may be a read error. The chain uses TRBV7-9 and TRBJ2-3; 12 nucleotides align to TRBD1. Germline V CDR1 and CDR2: SEHNR, FQNEAQ (reference sequence). This CDR3 contains 16 residues. This chain's CDR3 is CAGRNPGTGGADTQYF. CDR3 in DNA: TGTGCCGGCAGGAACCCCGGGACAGGGGGCGCAGATACGCAGTATTTT.

Many counts were recorded for this clonotype. The chain has TRBV29-1 and TRBJ2-5; D remains unclear. Germline CDR1 and CDR2: SQVTM and ANQGSEA. The CDR3 has 13 residues. The V gene lost 5 bases and the J gene lost 1 base, with 11 bases spanning the gap. In DNA form, the CDR3 reads TGCAGCGTTCAGTTCGGCGCCCAAGAGACCCAGTACTTC. This codes for CSVQFGAQETQYF.

This clonotype was observed many times. The chain is built from TRBV27 and TRBJ2-7, with 8 bases fitting TRBD1. Germline CDR1 and CDR2: MNHEY and SMNVEV (reference sequence). Trimming cost V 0 bases and J 5 bases; bases outside gene matches: 6. There are 15 residues in the CDR3. The CDR3 reads CASSLSRQGADEQYF. The CDR3 coding sequence is TGTGCCAGCAGTTTATCCCGGCAGGGGGCGGACGAGCAGTACTTC.

This clonotype was counted ten times or more. V is TRBV7-2 and J is TRBJ2-1; D possibly corresponds to TRBD2 (5 bases). Germline CDR1 reads SGHTA; CDR2 reads FQGNSA. V was cut by 1 base and J by 5 bases, with 9 bases left in between. CDR3 length equals 14 residues. The CDR3 region has the DNA TGTGCCAGCAGCTTAGGCACGGGGAACAATGAGCAGTTCTTC. This sequence encodes CASSLGTGNNEQFF. The variable domain in full, completed from reference TRBV7-2 and TRBJ2-1, reads GAGVSQSPSNKVTEKGKDVELRCDPISGHTALYWYRQSLGQGLEFLIYFQGNSAPDKSGLPSDRFSAERTGGSVSTLTIQRTQQEDSAVYLCASSLGTGNNEQFFGPGTRLTVL.

This clonotype showed up many times. This rearrangement joins TRBV12-3 or TRBV12-4 to TRBJ1-1; TRBD1 is a possible D gene (6 bases). The ends were cut back, 6 bases at V and 4 bases at J, with 18 bases in the middle. This CDR3 has 15 amino acids. The chain's CDR3 is CASSSLDRSFTEAFF. DNA of the CDR3: TGTGCCAGCAGCAGCCTCGACAGGTCGTTCACTGAAGCTTTCTTT.

A note on this clonotype: A read error may produce the germline difference seen at one junction end. This chain links TRBV12-3 or TRBV12-4 with TRBJ2-3; unclear D gene. The CDR3 runs 19 residues. CDR3 nucleotide sequence: TGTGCCATCAGTTTAGTACCCCACTACCTAGGCCTATACACAGATACGCAGTATTTT. This sequence encodes CAISLVPHYLGLYTDTQYF.

This clonotype was counted at least ten times. The chain has TRBV5-6 and TRBJ2-5; 7 nucleotides line up with TRBD1. J gave up 3 bases and V 5 bases, and 4 bases lay outside the gene matches. The CDR3 totals 13 residues. CDR1 and CDR2 (germline): SGHDT, YYEEEE. DNA of the CDR3: TGTGCCAGCAGGGACACAGGGGAAGAGACCCAGTACTTC. This codes for CASRDTGEETQYF.

This clonotype was found many times. The CDR3 DNA sequence: TGTGCCTGGAGTGTGGGAGCTAGCTCCTACGAGCAGTACTTC. It yields the protein CAWSVGASSYEQYF. The rearrangement joins TRBV30 to TRBJ2-7; TRBD2 might be the D (5 bases). Per the germline V gene, CDR1 is GTSNPN and CDR2 is SVGIG (reference sequence). The CDR3 consists of 14 residues. V gave up 0 bases and J gave up 0 bases, with 9 bases separating them.

Many counts were recorded for this clonotype. The chain links TRBV2 to TRBJ2-1, with 8 positions matching TRBD2. The J segment lost 0 bases and the V segment lost 2 bases, leaving 12 bases of the junction unmatched. Germline CDR1 and CDR2: SNHLY and FYNNEI. The CDR3 length is 19 residues. The CDR3 DNA follows: TGTGCCAGCAGTGAACCAGCGGGAGCCTCATCTAGCTCCTACAATGAGCAGTTCTTC. Translated, it gives CASSEPAGASSSSYNEQFF.

This clonotype came up many times. The chain combines TRBV23-1 with TRBJ1-5; D is undetermined. TRBV23-1 is treated as an ORF (open reading frame) with a function not yet certain. The V end lost 3 bases, the J end lost 3 bases, and 12 bases lay between the germline ends. The CDR3 is made up of 15 amino acids. The CDR3 sequence is CASSHSRRDNQPQHF. Here the CDR3 DNA reads TGCGCCAGCAGTCACTCTCGACGGGACAATCAGCCCCAGCATTTT.

A word on this clonotype: It may be a read error: a sequence one base away is much more abundant. This chain links TRBV15 with TRBJ1-2, with D unclear. The CDR3 loop spans 13 amino acids. Germline CDR1 and CDR2: LNHNV and YYDKDF (reference sequence). CDR3 sequence reads: CATSRDTNYVYTF. The CDR3 region has the DNA TGTGCCACCAGCAGAGATACCAACTATGTCTACACCTTC.

This clonotype was detected ten times or more. The chain combines TRBV21-1 with TRBJ2-7. TRBV21-1 is a pseudogene segment. CDR3 length: 16 amino acids. The CDR3 here is CASSKLVAQDSYEQYF. The CDR3, as DNA: TGTGCCAGCAGCAAACTGGTGGCACAAGACTCCTACGAGCAGTACTTC.

This clonotype was counted ten times or more. The chain joins TRBV7-9 to TRBJ1-4, with D perhaps matching TRBD1 (5 bases). The V gene lost 4 bases and the J gene lost 2 bases, with 14 bases spanning the gap. The CDR3 runs 16 residues. CDR1 and CDR2 (germline): SEHNR, FQNEAQ (reference sequence). The CDR3 nucleotides read TGTGCCAGCAGCTCGATCACAAAGGGGACTAATGAAAAACTGTTTTTT. Translation: CASSSITKGTNEKLFF.

V gene TRBV2 combines with J gene TRBJ2-3, with TRBD2 matching 11 bases. This CDR3 has 15 residues. The junction had 7 bases not matched to a gene; V was cut back by 6 bases and J by 5 bases. CDR1 and CDR2 (germline): SNHLY, FYNNEI. CDR3 residues: CASRLTSGDKDTQYF. The CDR3 nucleotides read TGTGCCAGCAGACTGACTAGCGGGGACAAAGATACGCAGTATTTT.

This clonotype was detected ten times or more. The gene calls are TRBV11-2 and TRBJ2-1; 7 positions match TRBD1. V trimming: 5 bases; J trimming: 9 bases; junction bases outside the gene matches: 10. The CDR3 totals 14 residues. Looked up from germline, CDR1 is SGHAT and CDR2 is FQNNGV. The CDR3 loop is CASSPWDSLIEQFF. Written as DNA, the CDR3 is TGTGCCAGCAGCCCATGGGACAGTCTTATTGAGCAGTTCTTC.

This clonotype was seen a handful of times. V and J are TRBV10-3 and TRBJ2-5, with 7 bases lining up with TRBD1. CDR3 size: 12 residues. V trimming: 3 bases; J trimming: 5 bases; junction bases outside the gene matches: 0. Germline CDR1 reads ENHRY; CDR2 reads SYGVKD. The CDR3 nucleotides read TGTGCCATCAGTGACAGGGGGGAGACCCAGTACTTC. Its translation is CAISDRGETQYF.

The sample holds many counts of this clonotype. The chain uses TRBV27 and TRBJ2-7; 8 bases are shared with TRBD1. Unmatched junction bases numbered 2, after V lost 5 bases and J lost 2 bases. This CDR3 has 13 residues. The germline V gene encodes CDR1 MNHEY and CDR2 SMNVEV (reference sequence). Written as DNA, the CDR3 is TGTGCCAGCAGTCCGGGACAGGCCTACGAGCAGTACTTC. It translates to CASSPGQAYEQYF.

In this sample, this clonotype turned up a few times. The chain links TRBV4-3 to TRBJ2-6; possibly TRBD1 or TRBD2 for D (5 bases each). CDR3 length: 16 amino acids. V gave up 4 bases and J gave up 4 bases, with 14 bases separating them. CDR1 and CDR2 (germline): LGHNA, YSLEER. CDR3 in DNA: TGCGCCAGCAGCCTAGCGCAGGGAAGCGGGGCCAACGTCCTGACTTTC. It translates to CASSLAQGSGANVLTF.

The CDR3 loop reads CASSPPSGRASGYTF. The CDR3 DNA reads as TGTGCCAGCTCACCACCCTCGGGACGGGCTTCCGGCTACACCTTC. This rearrangement joins TRBV18 to TRBJ1-2; TRBD1 might be the D (5 bases). The CDR3 runs to 15 residues. Germline V gene data show CDR1 as KGHSH and CDR2 as LQKENI. V was pared by 0 bases and J by 8 bases, with 16 bases between.

Ten or more counts support this clonotype. This chain connects TRBV15 to TRBJ1-6; 7 nucleotides align to TRBD1. The CDR3 runs to 14 residues. The germline V gene has CDR1 LNHNV and CDR2 YYDKDF (reference sequence). The ends lost 5 bases at V and 7 bases at J; junction bases unmatched: 5. CDR3 loop: CATSQGEINSPLHF. In nucleotides, the CDR3 is TGTGCCACCAGCCAGGGGGAAATCAATTCACCCCTCCACTTT.

The table lists this clonotype with many counts. The genes are TRBV5-1 and TRBJ2-7; 7 bases line up with TRBD1. CDR3 length: 12 residues. The V segment lost 5 bases and the J segment 6 bases; nucleotides outside the gene matches: 5. Per germline, CDR1 SGHRS and CDR2 YFSETQ. CDR3 sequence: CASSPTGAEQYF. The CDR3 region has the DNA TGCGCCAGCAGTCCAACAGGGGCCGAGCAGTACTTC.

This clonotype was observed many times. V usage is TRBV28 and J usage is TRBJ2-1, with no clear D. The V gene lost 6 bases and the J gene lost 4 bases, with 4 bases spanning the gap. Germline V CDR1 and CDR2: MDHEN, SYDVKM. This CDR3 comprises 11 residues. The CDR3 DNA sequence: TGTGCCAGCAGCAAGTACAATGAGCAGTTCTTC. Its translation is CASSKYNEQFF.

This clonotype has ten or more counts. V and J are TRBV27 and TRBJ1-6; tentative D call: TRBD1 (5 bases). Germline-derived CDR1 and CDR2 are MNHEY and SMNVEV (reference sequence). The CDR3 sequence is 14 residues long. V dropped 2 bases and J dropped 7 bases, with 9 bases sitting between them. The CDR3 nucleotides read TGTGCCAGCAGTTTAAGAGGGGCCAATTCACCCCTCCACTTT. The encoded protein is CASSLRGANSPLHF.

About this clonotype itself: A much larger clone lies one base from this, so it may be a read error. The V gene is TRBV24-1, the J gene TRBJ2-7; 7 bases are a match to TRBD2. Germline V gene sequence: CDR1 KGHDR, CDR2 SFDVKD. The CDR3 consists of 16 residues. CDR3 protein: CATSDLTASGYYDQYF. CDR3 DNA: TGTGCCACCAGTGATTTGACGGCTAGCGGATACTACGACCAGTACTTC.

The sample holds many counts of this clonotype. This chain uses TRBV5-1 with TRBJ2-1, with 8 bases that match TRBD2. V trimming: 0 bases; J trimming: 3 bases; junction bases outside the gene matches: 5. Looked up from germline, CDR1 is SGHRS and CDR2 is YFSETQ. The CDR3 has 16 residues. The CDR3 region is CASSLDGRASYNEQFF. The CDR3 region has the DNA TGCGCCAGCAGCTTGGACGGGAGGGCCAGCTACAATGAGCAGTTCTTC. Filled out from reference TRBV5-1 and TRBJ2-1, the complete variable domain reads KAGVTQTPRYLIKTRGQQVTLSCSPISGHRSVSWYQQTPGQGLQFLFEYFSETQRNKGNFPGRFSGRQFSNSRSEMNVSTLELGDSALYLCASSLDGRASYNEQFFGPGTRLTVL.

At least ten counts were recorded for this clonotype. The chain links TRBV5-1 to TRBJ2-1, with TRBD2 as a possible D gene (5 bases). Germline V gives CDR1 SGHRS, CDR2 YFSETQ. Deletions cut 2 bases from V and 2 bases from J, with 8 bases between. The CDR3 consists of 14 residues. This chain's CDR3 is CASSFAAAYNEQFF. The CDR3 DNA sequence: TGCGCCAGCAGCTTTGCAGCGGCCTACAATGAGCAGTTCTTC.

Notes on this clonotype: A much larger clone sits a single nucleotide away, making a read error possible. The chain joins TRBV6-1 to TRBJ2-7, with TRBD1 as a possible D gene (6 bases). Per the germline V gene, CDR1 is MNHNS and CDR2 is SASEGT. The CDR3 runs 14 residues. CDR3 DNA: TGTGCCAGCAGCCTGGACAGTCGAGGCTACGAGCGGTACTTC. It translates to CASSLDSRGYERYF.

The chain carries TRBV11-2 and TRBJ2-7; 9 bases are shared with TRBD2. The J segment lost 1 base and the V segment lost 5 bases, leaving 6 bases of the junction unmatched. The germline CDR1 and CDR2 sequences are SGHAT and FQNNGV. The CDR3 is made up of 15 amino acids. The CDR3: CASSAPGLASYEQYF. For the CDR3, the DNA is TGTGCCAGCAGCGCCCCGGGACTAGCTTCCTACGAGCAGTACTTC.

This clonotype was counted at least ten times. CDR3: CASSVRLAGGEAKNIQYF. In DNA form, the CDR3 reads TGTGCCAGTAGTGTGAGACTAGCGGGAGGTGAGGCCAAAAACATTCAGTACTTC. The V and J genes are TRBV19 and TRBJ2-4; TRBD2 agrees at 13 bases. This CDR3 contains 18 residues. Per germline, CDR1 LNHDA and CDR2 SQIVND (reference sequence). With V trimmed by 5 bases and J by 1 base, 8 bases remained unmatched.

This clonotype was seen many times. This sequence joins TRBV27 and TRBJ2-3, with 9 bases aligning to TRBD1. The V gene's germline CDR1 is MNHEY and CDR2 SMNVEV (reference sequence). V was pared by 10 bases and J by 14 bases, with 13 bases of the junction left unmatched. This CDR3 contains 12 residues. CDR3 in amino acids: CATGFTGQGSYF. CDR3 sequence (DNA): TGTGCCACCGGTTTTACGGGACAGGGTTCGTATTTT.

This clonotype was detected only a few times. The rearrangement links TRBV20-1 to TRBJ2-7; 9 bases are a match to TRBD2. The ends lost 3 bases at V and 2 bases at J; junction bases unmatched: 11. CDR3 length: 16 residues. Germline V lookup: CDR1 DFQATT, CDR2 SNEGSKA (reference sequence). The chain's CDR3 is CSARDPRKRGAYEQYF. The DNA of the CDR3 is TGCAGTGCTAGGGATCCCAGGAAGCGGGGGGCCTACGAGCAGTACTTC.

The CDR3 reads CASSPLRSGGPGKTQYF. The CDR3, as DNA: TGTGCCAGCAGCCCTTTAAGATCGGGAGGGCCGGGGAAAACCCAGTACTTC. This chain joins TRBV5-4 and TRBJ2-5, with 8 bases identical to TRBD2. The CDR3 runs 17 residues. V lost 4 bases, J lost 8 bases, and 19 bases stayed unmatched. The germline gives CDR1 SGHNT, CDR2 YYREEE (reference sequence).